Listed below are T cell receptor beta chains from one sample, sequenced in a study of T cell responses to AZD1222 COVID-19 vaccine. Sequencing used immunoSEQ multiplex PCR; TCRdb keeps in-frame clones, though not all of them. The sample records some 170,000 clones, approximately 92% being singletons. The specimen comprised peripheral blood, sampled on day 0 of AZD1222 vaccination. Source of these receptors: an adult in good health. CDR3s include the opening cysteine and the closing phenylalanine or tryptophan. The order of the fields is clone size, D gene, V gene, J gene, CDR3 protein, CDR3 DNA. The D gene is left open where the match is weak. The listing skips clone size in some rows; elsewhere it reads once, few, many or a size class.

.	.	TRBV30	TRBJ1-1	CAWAGDTEAFF	TGTGCCTGGGCAGGGGACACTGAAGCTTTCTTT
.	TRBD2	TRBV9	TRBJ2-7	CASSPYLNLAGGRHEQYF	TGTGCCAGCAGCCCATACCTCAATCTAGCGGGAGGGCGCCACGAGCAGTACTTC
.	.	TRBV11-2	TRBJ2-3	CASSFGTLRSTDTQYF	TGTGCCAGCAGCTTCGGGACACTTAGGTCCACAGATACGCAGTATTTT
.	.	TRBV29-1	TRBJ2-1	CSVIGGSHNEQFF	TGCAGCGTTATCGGTGGGAGCCACAATGAGCAGTTCTTC
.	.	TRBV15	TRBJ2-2	CATSRDNGAAGELFF	TGTGCCACCAGCAGAGATAATGGCGCCGCCGGGGAGCTGTTTTTT
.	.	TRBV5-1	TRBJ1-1	CASSPGQSSSEAFF	TGCGCCAGCAGCCCTGGGCAGTCGTCGTCTGAAGCTTTCTTT
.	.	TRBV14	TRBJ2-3	CASSVTRGARTDTQYF	TGTGCCAGCAGCGTGACGAGGGGCGCGAGGACAGATACGCAGTATTTT
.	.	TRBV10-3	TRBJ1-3	CAINTAPGNTIYF	TGTGCCATCAACACGGCACCTGGAAACACCATATATTTT
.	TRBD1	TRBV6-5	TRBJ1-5	CASSFGQGNQPQHF	TGTGCCAGCAGTTTTGGACAGGGCAATCAGCCCCAGCATTTT
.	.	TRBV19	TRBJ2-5	CASSLSGTQYF	TGTGCCAGTAGCCTCTCTGGGACCCAGTACTTC
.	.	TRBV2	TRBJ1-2	CASSEARDYGYTF	TGTGCCAGCAGTGAAGCCAGGGACTATGGCTACACCTTC
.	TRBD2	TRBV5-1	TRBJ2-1	CASSPRTSGHNEQFF	TGCGCCAGCAGCCCCCGGACTAGCGGCCACAATGAGCAGTTCTTC
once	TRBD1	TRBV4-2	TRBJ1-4	CASSQGTGAEGEKLFF	TGTGCCAGCAGCCAGGGGACAGGGGCGGAGGGTGAAAAACTGTTTTTT
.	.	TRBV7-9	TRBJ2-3	CASSLVTGTDTQYF	TGTGCCAGCAGCTTAGTAACTGGGACAGATACGCAGTATTTT
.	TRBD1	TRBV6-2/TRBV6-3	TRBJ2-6	CASSYQGTGLSGANVLTF	TGTGCCAGCAGTTATCAGGGGACAGGATTATCTGGGGCCAACGTCCTGACTTTC
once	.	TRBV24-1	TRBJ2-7	CATGTSRTYEQYF	TGTGCCACCGGGACATCCAGGACCTACGAGCAGTACTTC
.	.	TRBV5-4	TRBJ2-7	CASSLESSYEQYF	TGTGCCAGCAGCTTGGAGAGCTCCTACGAGCAGTACTTC
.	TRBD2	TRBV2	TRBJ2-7	CASSLREGGYEQYF	TGTGCCAGCAGCCTGCGGGAGGGGGGCTACGAGCAGTACTTC
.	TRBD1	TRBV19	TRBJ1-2	CASSEPTILQGTYGYTF	TGTGCCAGTAGCGAACCAACCATCTTACAGGGGACCTATGGCTACACCTTC
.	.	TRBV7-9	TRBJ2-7	CASSFDPYEQYF	TGTGCCAGCAGCTTCGACCCCTACGAGCAGTACTTC
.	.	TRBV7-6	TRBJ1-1	CASSPLPGQDTEAFF	TGTGCCAGCAGCCCTCTTCCGGGACAAGACACTGAAGCTTTCTTT
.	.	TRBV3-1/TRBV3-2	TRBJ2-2	CASSLGQELFF	TGTGCCAGCAGCCTCGGACAGGAGCTGTTTTTT
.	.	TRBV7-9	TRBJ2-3	CASRGVEQYF	TGTGCCAGCAGGGGAGTGGAGCAGTATTTT
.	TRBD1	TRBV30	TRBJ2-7	CAWSVRGTGVPYEQYF	TGTGCCTGGAGTGTAAGAGGGACAGGGGTCCCCTACGAGCAGTACTTC
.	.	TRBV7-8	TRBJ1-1	CASSSTTGNTEAFF	TGTGCCAGCAGCTCCACGACAGGGAACACTGAAGCTTTCTTT
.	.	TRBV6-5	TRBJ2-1	CASSYGPGNEQFF	TGTGCCAGCAGTTACGGCCCGGGGAATGAGCAGTTCTTC
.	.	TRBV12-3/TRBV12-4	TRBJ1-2	CASSFGGRVGYTF	TGTGCCAGCAGTTTCGGAGGGCGCGTAGGCTACACCTTC
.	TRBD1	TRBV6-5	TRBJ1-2	CASTPRTGGNYGYTF	TGTGCCAGCACCCCGCGGACAGGGGGGAACTATGGCTACACCTTC
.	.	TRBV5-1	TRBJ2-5	CASSPSNGETQYF	TGCGCCAGCAGCCCCTCGAACGGAGAGACCCAGTACTTC
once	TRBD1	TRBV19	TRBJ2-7	CASSKGQEYEQYF	TGTGCCAGTAGTAAGGGACAGGAGTACGAGCAGTACTTC
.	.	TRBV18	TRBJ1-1	CASSPQDLKAFF	TGTGCCAGCTCACCGCAGGACCTCAAGGCTTTCTTT
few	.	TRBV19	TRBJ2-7	CASSIERLAEQYF	TGTGCCAGTAGTATAGAGCGCCTCGCCGAGCAGTACTTC
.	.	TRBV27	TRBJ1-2	CASSLNRANYGYTF	TGTGCCAGCAGCCTAAACAGGGCCAACTATGGCTACACCTTC